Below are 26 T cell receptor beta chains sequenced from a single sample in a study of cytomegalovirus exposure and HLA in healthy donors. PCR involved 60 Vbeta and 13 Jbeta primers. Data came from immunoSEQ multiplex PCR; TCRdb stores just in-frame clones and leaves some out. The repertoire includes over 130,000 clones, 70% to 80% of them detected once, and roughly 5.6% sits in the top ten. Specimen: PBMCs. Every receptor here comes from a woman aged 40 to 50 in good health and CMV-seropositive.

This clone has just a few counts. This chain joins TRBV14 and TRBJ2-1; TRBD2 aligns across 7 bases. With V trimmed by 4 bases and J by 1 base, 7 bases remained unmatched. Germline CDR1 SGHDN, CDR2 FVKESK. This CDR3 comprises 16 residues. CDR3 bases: TGTGCCAGCAGCCCCAGCGGGATACGGTCCTACAATGAGCAGTTCTTC. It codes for CASSPSGIRSYNEQFF.

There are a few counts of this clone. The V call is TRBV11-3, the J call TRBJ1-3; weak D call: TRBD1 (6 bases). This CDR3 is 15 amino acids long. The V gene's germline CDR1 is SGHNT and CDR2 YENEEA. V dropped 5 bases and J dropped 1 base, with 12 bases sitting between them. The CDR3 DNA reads TGTGCCAGCAGCACCCAGACAGGATCTGGAAACACCATATATTTT. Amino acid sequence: CASSTQTGSGNTIYF.

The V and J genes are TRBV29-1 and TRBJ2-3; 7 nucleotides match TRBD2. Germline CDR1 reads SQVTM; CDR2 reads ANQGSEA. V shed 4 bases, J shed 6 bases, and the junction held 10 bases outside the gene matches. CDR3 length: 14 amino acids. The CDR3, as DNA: TGCAGCGTTGTCGAGGGAGGGCCTTTTGATACGCAGTATTTT. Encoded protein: CSVVEGGPFDTQYF.

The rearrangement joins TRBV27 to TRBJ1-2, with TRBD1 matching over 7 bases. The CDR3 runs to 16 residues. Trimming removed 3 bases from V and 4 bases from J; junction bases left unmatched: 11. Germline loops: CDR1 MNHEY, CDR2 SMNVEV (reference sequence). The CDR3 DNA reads TGTGCCAGCAGTTTCCCAAGGAAGGGGGCGGCCTATGGCTACACCTTC. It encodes CASSFPRKGAAYGYTF.

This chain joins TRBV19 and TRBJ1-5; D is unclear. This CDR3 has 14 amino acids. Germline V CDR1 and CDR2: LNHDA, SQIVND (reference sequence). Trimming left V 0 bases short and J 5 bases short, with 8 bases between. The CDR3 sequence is CASSIEATDQPQHF. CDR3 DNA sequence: TGTGCCAGTAGTATAGAAGCGACGGATCAGCCCCAGCATTTT.

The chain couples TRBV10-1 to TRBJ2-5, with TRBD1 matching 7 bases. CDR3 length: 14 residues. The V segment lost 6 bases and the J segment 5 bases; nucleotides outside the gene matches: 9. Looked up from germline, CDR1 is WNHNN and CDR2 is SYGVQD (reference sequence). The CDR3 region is CASSSGQIGETQYF. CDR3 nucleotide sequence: TGCGCCAGCAGCTCGGGACAGATTGGGGAGACCCAGTACTTC.

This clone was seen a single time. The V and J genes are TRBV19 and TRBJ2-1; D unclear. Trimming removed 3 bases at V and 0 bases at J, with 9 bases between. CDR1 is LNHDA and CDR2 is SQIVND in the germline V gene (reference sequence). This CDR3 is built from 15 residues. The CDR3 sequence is CASSMVPSSYNEQFF. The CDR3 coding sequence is TGTGCCAGTAGTATGGTTCCTAGCTCCTACAATGAGCAGTTCTTC.

The CDR3 loop is CATSEGSEGDSGNTIYF. CDR3 nucleotides: TGTGCCACCTCCGAAGGTAGCGAGGGCGATTCTGGAAACACCATATATTTT. The chain carries TRBV15 and TRBJ1-3, with D uncertain. The CDR3 is 17 amino acids. CDR1 and CDR2 from the germline V gene are LNHNV and YYDKDF (reference sequence). The V end lost 8 bases, the J end lost 1 base, and 21 bases lay between the germline ends. Full variable domain (missing parts from reference TRBV15 and TRBJ1-3): DAMVIQNPRYQVTQFGKPVTLSCSQTLNHNVMYWYQQKSSQAPKLLFHYYDKDFNNEADTPDNFQSRRPNTSFCFLDIRSPGLGDTAMYLCATSEGSEGDSGNTIYFGEGSWLTVV.

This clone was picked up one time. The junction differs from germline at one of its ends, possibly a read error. CDR3 bases: TGTTCCAGCAGCTGGGAGCGTGCCAGACTCCCCTACGAGCAGTACTTC. Protein product: CSSSWERARLPYEQYF. This chain connects TRBV7-9 to TRBJ2-7; D may be TRBD2 (5 bases). Germline-derived CDR1 and CDR2 are SEHNR and FQNEAQ (reference sequence). The CDR3 is 16 amino acids.

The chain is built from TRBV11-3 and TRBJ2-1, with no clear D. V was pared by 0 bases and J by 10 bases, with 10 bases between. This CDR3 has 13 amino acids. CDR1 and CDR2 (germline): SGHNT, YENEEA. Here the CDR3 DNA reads TGTGCCAGCAGCTTAGATCCCGTCGGGGAGCAGTTCTTC. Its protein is CASSLDPVGEQFF. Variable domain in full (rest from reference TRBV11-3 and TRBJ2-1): EAGVVQSPRYKIIEKKQPVAFWCNPISGHNTLYWYLQNLGQGPELLIRYENEEAVDDSQLPKDRFSAERLKGVDSTLKIQPAELGDSAVYLCASSLDPVGEQFFGPGTRLTVL.

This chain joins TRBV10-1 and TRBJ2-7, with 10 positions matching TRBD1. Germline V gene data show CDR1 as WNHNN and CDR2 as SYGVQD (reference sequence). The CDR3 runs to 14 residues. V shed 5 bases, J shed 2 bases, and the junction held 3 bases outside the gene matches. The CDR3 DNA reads TGCGCCAGCAGTACGGGACAGGGGACCTACGAGCAGTACTTC. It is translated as CASSTGQGTYEQYF.

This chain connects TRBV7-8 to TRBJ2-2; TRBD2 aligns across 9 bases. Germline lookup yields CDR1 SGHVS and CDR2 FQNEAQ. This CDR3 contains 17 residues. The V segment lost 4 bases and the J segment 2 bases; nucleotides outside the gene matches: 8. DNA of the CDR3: TGTGCCAGCAGCTGGCCCCGGACTAGCGCAAACACCGGGGAGCTGTTTTTT. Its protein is CASSWPRTSANTGELFF.

The CDR3 DNA is TGCGCCAGCAGTTCAGGACAGGGTGACGGCGGCTACACCTTC. Amino acids: CASSSGQGDGGYTF. J is TRBJ1-2 and V is TRBV5-1; 8 nucleotides align to TRBD1. Per germline, CDR1 SGHRS and CDR2 YFSETQ. Losses at the gene ends were 5 bases for V and 8 bases for J; bases not matched to a gene: 11. This CDR3 region has 14 residues.

The CDR3 is CASSFPSTTNEKLFF. The CDR3 DNA reads TGTGCCAGCAGCTTCCCCAGTACAACTAATGAAAAACTGTTTTTT. The gene calls are TRBV7-9 and TRBJ1-4, with D uncertain. CDR1 and CDR2 (germline): SEHNR, FQNEAQ (reference sequence). The CDR3 has 15 amino acids. Trimming removed 3 bases from V and 0 bases from J, with 8 bases in between.

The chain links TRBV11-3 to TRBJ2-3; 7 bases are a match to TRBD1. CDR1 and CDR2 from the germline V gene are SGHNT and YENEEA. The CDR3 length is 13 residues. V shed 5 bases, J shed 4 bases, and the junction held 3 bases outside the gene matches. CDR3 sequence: CASSTGQADTQYF. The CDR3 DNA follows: TGTGCCAGCAGCACCGGACAGGCAGATACGCAGTATTTT.

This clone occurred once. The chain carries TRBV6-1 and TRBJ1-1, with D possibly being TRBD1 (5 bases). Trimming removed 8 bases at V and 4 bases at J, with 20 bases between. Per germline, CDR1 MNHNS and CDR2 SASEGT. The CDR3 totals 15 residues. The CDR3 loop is CASLPQALVGTEAFF. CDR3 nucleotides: TGTGCCAGCCTACCACAGGCCCTCGTAGGCACTGAAGCTTTCTTT.

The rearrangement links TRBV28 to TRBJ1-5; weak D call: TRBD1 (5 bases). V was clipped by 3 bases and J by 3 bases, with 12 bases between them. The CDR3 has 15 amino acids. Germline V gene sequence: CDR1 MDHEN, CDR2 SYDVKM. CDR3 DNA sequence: TGTGCCAGCAGTTTCGGAAGGGGTGACAATCAGCCCCAGCATTTT. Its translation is CASSFGRGDNQPQHF.

CDR3: CASSRQGYTGELFF. The DNA of the CDR3 is TGTGCCAGTAGTAGACAGGGATACACCGGGGAGCTGTTTTTT. The chain combines TRBV19 with TRBJ2-2; 7 bases align to TRBD1. Germline loops: CDR1 LNHDA, CDR2 SQIVND (reference sequence). This CDR3 has 14 amino acids. With V trimmed by 4 bases and J by 3 bases, 2 bases remained unmatched.

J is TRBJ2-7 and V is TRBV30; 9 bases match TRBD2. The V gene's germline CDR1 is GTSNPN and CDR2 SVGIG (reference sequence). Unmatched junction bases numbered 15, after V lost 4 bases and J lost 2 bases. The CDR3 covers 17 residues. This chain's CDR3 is CAWTIGVIGLATYEQYF. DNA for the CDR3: TGTGCCTGGACTATAGGAGTAATAGGACTAGCGACCTACGAGCAGTACTTC.

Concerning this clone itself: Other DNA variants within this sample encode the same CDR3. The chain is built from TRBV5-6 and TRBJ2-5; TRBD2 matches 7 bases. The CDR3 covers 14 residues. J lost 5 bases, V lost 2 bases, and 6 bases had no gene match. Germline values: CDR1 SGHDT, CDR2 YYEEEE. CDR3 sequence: CASSLGQGGETQYF. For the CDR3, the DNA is TGTGCCAGCAGCTTAGGGCAGGGAGGGGAGACCCAGTACTTC.

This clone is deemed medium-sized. CDR3 amino acids: CASSEGLAGLDEQFF. DNA for the CDR3: TGTGCCAGCAGCGAGGGACTAGCGGGGCTGGATGAGCAGTTCTTC. The rearrangement joins TRBV4-2 to TRBJ2-1; 13 positions agree with TRBD2. V lost 5 bases and J lost 8; bases outside the gene matches: 6. The CDR3 is 15 amino acids. The germline V gene has CDR1 LGHNA and CDR2 YNFKEQ.

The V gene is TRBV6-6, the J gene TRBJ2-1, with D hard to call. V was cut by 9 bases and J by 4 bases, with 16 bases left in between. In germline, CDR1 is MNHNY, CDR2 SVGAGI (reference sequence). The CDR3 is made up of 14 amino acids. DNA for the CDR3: TGTGCCAGTTCCTTTCGGGTGAGATACAATGAGCAGTTCTTC. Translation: CASSFRVRYNEQFF.

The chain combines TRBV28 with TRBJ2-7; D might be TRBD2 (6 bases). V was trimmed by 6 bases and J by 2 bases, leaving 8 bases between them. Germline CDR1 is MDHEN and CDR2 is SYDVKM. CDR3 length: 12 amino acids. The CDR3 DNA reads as TGTGCCAGCAGCTCGGGGGCCTACGAGCAGTACTTC. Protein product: CASSSGAYEQYF.

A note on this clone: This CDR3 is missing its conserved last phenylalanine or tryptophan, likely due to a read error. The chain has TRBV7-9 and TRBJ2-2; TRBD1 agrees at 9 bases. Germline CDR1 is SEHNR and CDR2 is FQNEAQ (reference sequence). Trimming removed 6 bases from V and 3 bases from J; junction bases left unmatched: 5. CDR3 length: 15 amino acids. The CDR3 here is CASRPGQGYTGELFS. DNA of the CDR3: TGTGCCAGCAGACCGGGACAGGGCTACACCGGGGAGCTGTTTTCT.

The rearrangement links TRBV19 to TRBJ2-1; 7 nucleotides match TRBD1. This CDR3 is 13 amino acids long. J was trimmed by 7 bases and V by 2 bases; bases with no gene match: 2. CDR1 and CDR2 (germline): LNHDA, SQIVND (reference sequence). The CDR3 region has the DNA TGTGCCAGTAGTATAAACAGGGGTAATGAGCAGTTCTTC. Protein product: CASSINRGNEQFF.

The CDR3 DNA reads as TGTGCCAGCAGCTTACACGGGGGGCCTACCTACGAGCAGTACTTC. Its protein is CASSLHGGPTYEQYF. The chain links TRBV7-2 to TRBJ2-5; perhaps TRBD2 as D (7 bases). The J call is in doubt because the DNA end fits TRBJ2-7 better. The CDR3 loop spans 15 amino acids. CDR1 SGHTA and CDR2 FQGNSA come from the germline V gene.